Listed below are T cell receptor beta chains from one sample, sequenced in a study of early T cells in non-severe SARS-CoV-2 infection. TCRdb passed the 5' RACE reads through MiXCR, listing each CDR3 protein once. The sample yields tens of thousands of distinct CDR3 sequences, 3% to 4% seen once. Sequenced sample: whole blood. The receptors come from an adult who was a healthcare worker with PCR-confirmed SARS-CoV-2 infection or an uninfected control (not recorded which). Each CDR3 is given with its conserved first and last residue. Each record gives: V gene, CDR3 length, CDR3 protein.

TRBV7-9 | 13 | CASSSPDRGYQVF
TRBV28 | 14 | CASSLLNGANVLTF
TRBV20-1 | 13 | CSAREGAGTEAFF
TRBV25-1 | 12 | CASSTDADTQYF
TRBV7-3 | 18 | CASSLKGLAGGPRETQYF
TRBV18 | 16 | CASSPIFDTTYNEQFF
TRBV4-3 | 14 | CASTRDLRDGEQYF
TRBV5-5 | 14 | CASSPGSTNQPQHF
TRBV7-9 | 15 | CASSLRGTDPNGYTF
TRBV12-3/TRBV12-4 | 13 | CASSLGLTGELFF
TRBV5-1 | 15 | CASSAAWDGQETQYF
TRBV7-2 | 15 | CASSLEGGYGYGYTF
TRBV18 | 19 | CASSPVPGQTPWGYNEQFF
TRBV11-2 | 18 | CASTLTRTSGRWTDTQYF
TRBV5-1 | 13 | CASSLNGVETQYF
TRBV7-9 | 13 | CASSSHGTDTQYF
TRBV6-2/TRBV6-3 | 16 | CASIALSGKVTGELFF
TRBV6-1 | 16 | CASSERGQQNNQPQHF
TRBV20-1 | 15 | CSARTVGTGDSPLHF
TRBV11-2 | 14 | CASSPLGFGNEQFF
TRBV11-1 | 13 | CASSLSGNQPQHF
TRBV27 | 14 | CASSLSSGAGELFF
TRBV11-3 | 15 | CASRRGTGSYNEQFF
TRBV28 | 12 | CASKEGYTEAFF
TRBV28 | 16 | CASSSTGTALGYEQYF
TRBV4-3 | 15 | CASSAQGRANEKLFF
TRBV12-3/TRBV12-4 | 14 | CASSSRVGYNEQFF
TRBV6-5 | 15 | CASSTGTSDTGELFF
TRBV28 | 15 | CASSYSGGNNYEQYF
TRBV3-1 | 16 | CASSQVRVGKNSPLHF
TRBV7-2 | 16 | CASSTHGQGGGREAFF
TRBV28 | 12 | CASSSAGDTQYF
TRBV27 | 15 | CASSRGDFSTDTQYF
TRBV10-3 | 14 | CAISEAGGYNEQFF
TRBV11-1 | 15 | CASSLFGQNTDTQYF
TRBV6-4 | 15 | CASSRGRPNTGELFF
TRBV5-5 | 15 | CASSLETLPYNEQFF
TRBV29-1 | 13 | CSVGPGAGGELFF
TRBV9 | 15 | CASSPRGASNEKLFF
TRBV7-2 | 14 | CASSYGQFFNEQFF
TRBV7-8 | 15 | CASSLVAGGGYEQYF
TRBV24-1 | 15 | CATSEGTGPYNEQFF